The entry below gives a single T cell receptor (beta chain) sequence along with its context. Its antigen is currently unknown. Profiled with immunoSEQ multiplex PCR; TCRdb holds only in-frame clones, not every one. This table holds some 30,000 clones, roughly 84% found once. Autoimmune disease history or systemic immunosuppression led to patient exclusion. This record belongs to a study of OX40 agonist ivuxolimab in advanced cancers. In the study overall: Subjects had a mean age of about 60 years, with a range of 23 to 79; roughly 83% were male.

Trimming took 5 bases from V and 0 from J, leaving 14 bases between them. Germline V gives CDR1 SGHVS, CDR2 FQNEAQ. The CDR3 covers 15 residues. Overall study findings and caveats: Among the nonresponders, some also had low normalized T-cell clonal expansion. At 0.1-3.0 mg/kg, partial responders had clonal expansion among the lowest observed.

The J gene is TRBJ2-7, the V gene TRBV7-8; D possibly corresponds to TRBD2 (5 bases). This TCR was recovered from an adult with an advanced solid tumor such as melanoma, head and neck, liver or kidney cancer. Source: CD4+ or CD8+ T cells sorted from blood, taken in a trial of the OX40 agonist ivuxolimab. The CDR3: CASSTYRGVSYEQYF. The CDR3 DNA follows: TGTGCCAGCAGCACTTACCGGGGAGTCTCCTACGAGCAGTACTTC.